This TCR beta chain comes out of a study of blood T cell repertoires in COVID-19. Study summary: PBMCs, B-cell-depleted T cells, or T cells provided the cDNA or gDNA that made up the material.

CDR1 is MDHEN, CDR2 SYDVKM, per germline. The V end lost 1 base, the J end lost 2 bases, and 8 bases lay between the germline ends. The CDR3 sequence is 14 residues long. This clone was observed once. Assay used: immunoSEQ multiplex PCR; TCRdb lists only in-frame clones, some missing. The table lists roughly 150,000 clones, roughly 84% of them singletons, with roughly 8% in the top ten. Ages ranged from about 18 to 100 years, with residence in 24 US areas. Sequencing used PBMCs or T cells enriched from blood (not recorded which). The clonotype was recovered from a woman between 50 and 59 years old who had recovered from COVID-19. The chain links TRBV28 to TRBJ2-5; D unresolved. CDR3 loop: CASSLLSGQETQYF. The CDR3 region has the DNA TGTGCCAGCAGTTTATTATCGGGTCAAGAGACCCAGTACTTC.